This T cell receptor (beta chain) appears in the sequencing data of a study of blood T cell repertoires in COVID-19. Study-wide background: COVID-19 samples collected from the United States, Italy and Spain covered acute and convalescent phases. PBMCs, B-cell-depleted T cells, or T cells were the source of the cDNA or gDNA that made up the material.

This table comes from immunoSEQ multiplex PCR, and its TCRdb copy is limited to in-frame clones, with some not included. Here the sample spans approximately 480,000 clones, approximately 90% being singletons. Recruits, aged about 18 to 90 years, lived in around 24 US areas. The receptor was isolated from a woman aged 18-35 years who had recovered from COVID-19. What was sequenced was PBMCs or T cells enriched from blood (not recorded which).

CDR3 in amino acids: CASTKLTTYGYTF. CDR3 bases: TGTGCCAGCACTAAGTTGACTACCTATGGCTACACCTTC. The chain uses TRBV12-3 or TRBV12-4 and TRBJ1-2; no reliable D call. V lost 7 bases and J lost 4, with 13 bases in between. The CDR3 contains 13 residues.